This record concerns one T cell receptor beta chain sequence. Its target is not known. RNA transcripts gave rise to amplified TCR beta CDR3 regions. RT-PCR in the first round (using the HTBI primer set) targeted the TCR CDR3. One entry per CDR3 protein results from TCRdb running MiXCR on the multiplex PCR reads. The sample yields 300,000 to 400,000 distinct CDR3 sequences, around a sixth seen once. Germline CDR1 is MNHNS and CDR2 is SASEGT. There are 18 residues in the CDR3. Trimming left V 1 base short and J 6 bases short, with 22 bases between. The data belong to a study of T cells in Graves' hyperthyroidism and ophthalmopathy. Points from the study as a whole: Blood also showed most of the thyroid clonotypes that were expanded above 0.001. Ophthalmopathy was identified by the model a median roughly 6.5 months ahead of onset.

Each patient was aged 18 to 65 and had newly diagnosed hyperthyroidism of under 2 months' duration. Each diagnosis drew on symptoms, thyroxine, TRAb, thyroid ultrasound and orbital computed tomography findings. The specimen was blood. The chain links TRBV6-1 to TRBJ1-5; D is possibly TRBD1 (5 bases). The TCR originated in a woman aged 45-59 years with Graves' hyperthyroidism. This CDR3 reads CASSEVAWTISRSQPQHF. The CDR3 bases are TGTGCCAGCAGTGAAGTGGCCTGGACAATTAGTCGAAGTCAGCCCCAGCATTTT.